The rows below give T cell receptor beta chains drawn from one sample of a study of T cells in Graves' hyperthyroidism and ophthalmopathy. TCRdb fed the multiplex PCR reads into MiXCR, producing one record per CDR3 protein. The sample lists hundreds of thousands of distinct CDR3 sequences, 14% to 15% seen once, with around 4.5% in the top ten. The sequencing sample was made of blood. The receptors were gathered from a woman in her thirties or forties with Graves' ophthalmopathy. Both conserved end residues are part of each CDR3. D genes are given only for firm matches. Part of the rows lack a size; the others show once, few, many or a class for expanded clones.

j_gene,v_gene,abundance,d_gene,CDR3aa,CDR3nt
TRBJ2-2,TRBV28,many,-,CASAWTSNTGELFF,TGTGCCAGCGCGTGGACATCGAACACCGGGGAGCTGTTTTTT
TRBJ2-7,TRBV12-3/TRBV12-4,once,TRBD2,CASTHTLAGGPDEQYF,TGTGCCAGCACCCATACGTTAGCGGGAGGGCCAGACGAGCAGTACTTC
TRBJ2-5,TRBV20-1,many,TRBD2,CSARDLAGGGETQYF,TGCAGTGCTAGAGATCTGGCGGGAGGTGGAGAGACCCAGTACTTC
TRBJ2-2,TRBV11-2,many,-,CASSWGPPERTGELFF,TGTGCCAGCAGTTGGGGGCCTCCAGAGAGAACCGGGGAGCTGTTTTTT
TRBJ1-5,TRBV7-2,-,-,CASSTGVSNQPQHF,TGTGCCAGCAGCACCGGGGTGAGCAATCAGCCCCAGCATTTT
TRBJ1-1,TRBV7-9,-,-,CASRTNAEAFF,TGTGCCAGCAGGACCAACGCTGAAGCTTTCTTT
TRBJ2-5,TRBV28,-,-,CASSLAGFRETQYF,TGTGCCAGCAGCCTTGCGGGATTTCGGGAGACCCAGTACTTC
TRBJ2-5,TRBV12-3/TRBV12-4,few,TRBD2,CASSIGLAGDGETQYF,TGTGCCAGCAGTATAGGACTAGCGGGAGACGGAGAGACCCAGTACTTC
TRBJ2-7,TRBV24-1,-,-,CATSDLRPRGYEQYF,TGTGCCACCAGTGATTTGCGCCCTAGGGGATACGAGCAGTACTTC
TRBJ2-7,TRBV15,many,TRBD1,CATSRTPGQGSYEQYF,TGTGCCACCAGCAGAACACCGGGACAGGGTTCCTACGAGCAGTACTTC
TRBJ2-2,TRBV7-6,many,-,CASSISTGELFF,TGTGCCAGCAGTATAAGCACCGGGGAGCTGTTTTTT
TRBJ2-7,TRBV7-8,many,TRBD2,CASSWAGGPRYEQYF,TGTGCCAGCAGCTGGGCGGGAGGGCCAAGGTACGAGCAGTACTTC
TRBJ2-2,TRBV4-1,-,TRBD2,CASSRLTSLIGPGELFF,TGCGCCAGCAGCCGACTGACTAGCCTGATAGGACCCGGGGAGCTGTTTTTT
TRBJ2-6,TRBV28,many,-,CASNTGRSGANVLTF,TGTGCCAGCAATACAGGACGGTCTGGGGCCAACGTCCTGACTTTC
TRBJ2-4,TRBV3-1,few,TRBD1,CASSQVTGENIQYF,TGTGCCAGCAGCCAAGTCACAGGGGAAAACATTCAGTACTTC
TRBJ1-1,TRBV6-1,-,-,CASSEAHGWDGNTEAFF,TGTGCCAGCAGTGAAGCCCATGGTTGGGACGGGAACACTGAAGCTTTCTTT
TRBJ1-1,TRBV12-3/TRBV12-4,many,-,CASSFSLLMNTEAFF,TGTGCCAGCAGTTTTTCTCTCCTGATGAACACTGAAGCTTTCTTT
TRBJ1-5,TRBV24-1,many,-,CATSGRGDNQPQHF,TGTGCCACCAGTGGCAGGGGAGACAATCAGCCCCAGCATTTT
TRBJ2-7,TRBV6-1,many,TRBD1,CASTVQGDLGEQYF,TGTGCCAGCACTGTACAGGGGGATCTAGGCGAGCAGTACTTC
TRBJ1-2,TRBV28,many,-,CASSLRGGVPGYTF,TGTGCCAGCAGTTTAAGAGGGGGGGTCCCTGGCTACACCTTC
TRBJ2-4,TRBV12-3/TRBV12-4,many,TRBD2,CASSLLAGDIQYF,TGTGCCAGCAGTTTGCTAGCGGGAGATATTCAGTACTTC
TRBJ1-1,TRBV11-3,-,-,CASSYLVNTEAFF,TGTGCCAGCAGCTACTTGGTGAACACTGAAGCTTTCTTT
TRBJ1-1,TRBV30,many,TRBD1,CAWSRQGGTEAFF,TGTGCCTGGAGTCGACAGGGAGGTACTGAAGCTTTCTTT
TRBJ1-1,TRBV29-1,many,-,CSASPGENTEAFF,TGCAGCGCCAGCCCAGGGGAGAACACTGAAGCTTTCTTT
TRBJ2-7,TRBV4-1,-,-,CASSQEVTSRNYEQYF,TGCGCCAGCAGCCAAGAGGTTACTAGCAGAAACTACGAGCAGTACTTC
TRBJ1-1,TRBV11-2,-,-,CASSSPLSAGGTEAFF,TGTGCCAGCAGCTCCCCCCTATCGGCCGGAGGGACTGAAGCTTTCTTT
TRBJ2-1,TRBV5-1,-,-,CASSLSGFSYNEQFF,TGCGCCAGCAGTTTGTCAGGGTTTTCCTACAATGAGCAGTTCTTC
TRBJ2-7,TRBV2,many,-,CASSELEGDYSEQYF,TGTGCCAGCAGTGAATTAGAGGGGGACTATAGCGAGCAGTACTTC
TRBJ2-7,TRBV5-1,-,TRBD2,CASSSSSGFYEQYF,TGCGCCAGCAGCTCCTCTAGCGGATTTTACGAGCAGTACTTC
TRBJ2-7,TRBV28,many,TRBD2,CASSLAGLAGVYEQYF,TGTGCCAGCAGTTTAGCAGGACTAGCGGGAGTCTACGAGCAGTACTTC
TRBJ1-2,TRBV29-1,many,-,CSGSRCLGCCNYGYTF,TGCAGCGGATCAAGATGTTTGGGGTGTTGCAACTATGGCTACACCTTC
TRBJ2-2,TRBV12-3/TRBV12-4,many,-,CAGGRAVGELFF,TGTGCGGGAGGCAGGGCGGTCGGGGAGCTGTTTTTT
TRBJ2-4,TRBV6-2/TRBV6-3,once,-,CASSYREELAKNIQYF,TGTGCCAGCAGTTACCGGGAAGAACTAGCCAAAAACATTCAGTACTTC
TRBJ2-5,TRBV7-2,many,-,CASSSGLETQYF,TGTGCCAGCAGCTCTGGGTTGGAGACCCAGTACTTC
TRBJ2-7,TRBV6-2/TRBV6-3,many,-,CASSSRGPVSFEQYF,TGTGCCAGCAGTTCCAGGGGACCAGTTAGCTTCGAGCAGTACTTC
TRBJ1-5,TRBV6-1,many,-,CASREDTEVWPQHF,TGTGCCAGCAGGGAAGACACGGAAGTTTGGCCCCAGCATTTT
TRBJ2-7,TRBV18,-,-,CASSRLPAEPYEQYF,TGTGCCAGCTCACGACTCCCGGCGGAGCCCTACGAGCAGTACTTC
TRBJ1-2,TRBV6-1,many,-,CASRLPWTEFNYGYTF,TGTGCCAGCAGACTACCTTGGACGGAATTTAACTATGGCTACACCTTC
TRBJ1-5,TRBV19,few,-,CASSKDEQGDQPQHF,TGTGCCAGTAGTAAAGATGAACAGGGTGACCAGCCCCAGCATTTT
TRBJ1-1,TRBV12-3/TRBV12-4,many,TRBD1,CASTDRGLNTEAFF,TGTGCCAGCACGGACAGGGGGCTGAACACTGAAGCTTTCTTT
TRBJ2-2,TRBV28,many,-,CASSRISNTGELFF,TGTGCCAGCAGTCGGATTTCGAACACCGGGGAGCTGTTTTTT
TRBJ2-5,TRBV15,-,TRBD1,CATSRAGQGETQYF,TGTGCCACCAGCAGAGCTGGACAGGGAGAGACCCAGTACTTC
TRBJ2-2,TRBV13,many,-,CASSPQFPGTTTGELFF,TGTGCCAGCAGCCCTCAATTCCCCGGGACCACAACCGGGGAGCTGTTTTTT
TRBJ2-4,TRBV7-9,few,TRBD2,CASSSRLAENIQYF,TGTGCCAGCAGCTCCCGACTAGCGGAAAACATTCAGTACTTC
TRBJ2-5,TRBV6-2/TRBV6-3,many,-,CASGTGLPETQYF,TGTGCCAGCGGAACGGGCCTGCCAGAGACCCAGTACTTC
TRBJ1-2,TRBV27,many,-,CASRPGVGYGYTF,TGTGCCAGCAGGCCAGGGGTAGGCTATGGCTACACCTTC
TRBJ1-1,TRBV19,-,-,CASTPNRVGNTEAFF,TGTGCCAGTACCCCCAACAGGGTGGGGAACACTGAAGCTTTCTTT
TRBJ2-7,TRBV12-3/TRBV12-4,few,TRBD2,CASVAGAGAREQYF,TGTGCCAGCGTCGCCGGAGCGGGGGCAAGGGAGCAGTACTTC
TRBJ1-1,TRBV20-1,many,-,CSAQPSAGLNTEAFF,TGCAGTGCTCAGCCCTCCGCAGGGCTGAACACTGAAGCTTTCTTT
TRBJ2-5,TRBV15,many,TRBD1,CATSSDRAQETQYF,TGTGCCACCAGCAGCGACAGGGCCCAAGAGACCCAGTACTTC
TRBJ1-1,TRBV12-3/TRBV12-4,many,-,CASSSKGGGPMNTEAFF,TGTGCCAGCAGTTCAAAAGGGGGGGGGCCGATGAACACTGAAGCTTTCTTT
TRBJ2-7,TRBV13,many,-,CASSPPEGYEQYF,TGTGCCAGCAGCCCTCCCGAGGGGTACGAGCAGTACTTC
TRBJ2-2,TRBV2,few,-,CASSERRTNTGELFF,TGTGCCAGCAGTGAAAGGCGGACCAACACCGGGGAGCTGTTTTTT